The clone carrying this T cell receptor beta chain was seen only once. The germline V gene encodes CDR1 MGHDK and CDR2 SYGVNS. V gave up 0 bases and J gave up 3 bases; unmatched junction bases: 9. This CDR3 has 18 residues. This entry is derived from a study of CD8 T cells in Susac syndrome. Random hexamers served to reverse transcribe roughly 0.45 to 1 ug RNA. MiXCR, applied by TCRdb to the immunoSEQ multiplex PCR reads, yields one record per CDR3 protein. The table lists some 130,000 distinct CDR3 sequences, around 93% of them singletons. Sequenced input: CD8+ T cells from PBMCs. The source is a human donor with Susac syndrome. V and J are TRBV25-1 and TRBJ2-7; 12 bases agree with TRBD1. The CDR3 sequence: CASSEYFGTGGAGYEQYF. In DNA form, the CDR3 reads TGTGCCAGCAGTGAATATTTCGGGACAGGGGGCGCTGGCTACGAGCAGTACTTC.